This T cell receptor (beta chain) came from a study of neurological immune-mediated disorders. Study-level findings and limits: HTLV-1-associated myelopathy showed the most TCR clonal expansion; multiple sclerosis the least, below healthy controls. Phylogenetic grouping assigned the repertoires of 18 of 34 multiple sclerosis patients to a single related-CDR3 cluster, which may represent a signature.

cDNA was made by 5'RACE with 10-nucleotide random UMIs. One entry per CDR3 protein results from TCRdb running MiXCR on the 5' RACE reads. The sample has about 120,000 distinct CDR3 sequences, about 3.2% seen once; the top ten hold 1.3%. This clonotype occurred many times. Its antigen is as yet unknown. Sequencing used PBMCs. The sequence derives from a woman aged 30 to 39 with multiple sclerosis.

This CDR3 is CSASSVAATEAFF. The CDR3 DNA reads TGCAGTGCTAGTTCGGTGGCCGCTACTGAAGCTTTCTTT. The chain joins TRBV20-1 to TRBJ1-1; no firm D call. The germline V gene has CDR1 DFQATT and CDR2 SNEGSKA (reference sequence). The V gene lost 3 bases and the J gene lost 5 bases, with 13 bases spanning the gap. CDR3 length: 13 amino acids.